The 26 T cell receptor beta chains in this list originate from one sample, sequenced in a study of blood T cell repertoires in COVID-19. Repertoires were generated with immunoSEQ multiplex PCR, while TCRdb's copy carries only in-frame clones and drops some. The sample shows fewer than 120,000 clones, 88% of them seen only once. Sequenced: peripheral blood. Every receptor here comes from a woman between 45 and 65 years old with acute or convalescent COVID-19.

The V call is TRBV30, the J call TRBJ1-6, with D unclear. In germline, CDR1 is GTSNPN, CDR2 SVGIG (reference sequence). Trimming pared 3 bases from V and 6 bases from J, leaving 15 bases between. This CDR3 contains 15 residues. The CDR3 reads CAWRSPGAVNSPLHF. The CDR3 nucleotides are TGTGCCTGGAGAAGTCCGGGAGCCGTTAATTCACCCCTCCACTTT.

The chain's CDR3 is CASSSRTGFGYTF. As DNA, the CDR3 is TGTGCCAGCAGTTCTAGGACAGGGTTTGGCTACACCTTC. V gene TRBV28 combines with J gene TRBJ1-2, with 8 bases lining up with TRBD1. CDR3 size: 13 residues. Trimming at V came to 4 bases and at J to 7 bases, leaving 5 bases not matched to a gene. CDR1 is MDHEN and CDR2 is SYDVKM in the germline V gene.

This clone showed up just a few times. This chain links TRBV20-1 with TRBJ2-3; weak D call: TRBD1 (5 bases). V lost 1 base and J 8 bases, leaving 7 bases between the germline ends. Per the germline V gene, CDR1 is DFQATT and CDR2 is SNEGSKA (reference sequence). The CDR3 is made up of 11 amino acids. The CDR3 sequence: CSARVQGTQYF. DNA for the CDR3: TGCAGTGCTAGAGTGCAGGGTACGCAGTATTTT.

This chain links TRBV5-1 with TRBJ2-5, with D perhaps TRBD2 (5 bases). In germline, CDR1 is SGHRS, CDR2 YFSETQ. Trimming took 0 bases from V and 2 from J, leaving 8 bases between them. The CDR3 runs to 14 residues. The CDR3 loop reads CASSLGTGQETQYF. The CDR3 region has the DNA TGCGCCAGCAGCTTGGGGACGGGACAAGAGACCCAGTACTTC.

This clone is a singleton in its sample. The rearrangement links TRBV2 to TRBJ2-7; perhaps TRBD1 as D (6 bases). V was trimmed by 7 bases and J by 2 bases, leaving 15 bases between them. CDR3 length equals 14 residues. Per the germline V gene, CDR1 is SNHLY and CDR2 is FYNNEI. CDR3 DNA sequence: TGTGCCAGCACCCGGACAGATTATCCCTACGAGCAGTACTTC. Its translation is CASTRTDYPYEQYF.

This chain links TRBV5-1 with TRBJ2-1, with D perhaps TRBD1 (5 bases). The CDR3 consists of 13 residues. The germline V and J ends were trimmed by 7 bases and 5 bases, with 13 bases remaining between them. Germline loops: CDR1 SGHRS, CDR2 YFSETQ. DNA for the CDR3: TGCGCCAGCGGCCGAATAGGGGACAATGAGCAGTTCTTC. Translation gives CASGRIGDNEQFF.

The chain is built from TRBV15 and TRBJ2-1; the match to TRBD1 covers 7 bases. There are 18 residues in the CDR3. Germline V gene data show CDR1 as LNHNV and CDR2 as YYDKDF (reference sequence). V gave up 1 base and J gave up 7 bases; unmatched junction bases: 16. CDR3 loop: CATSRGNRDRNPFNEQFF. The CDR3 DNA reads as TGTGCCACCAGCAGAGGGAACCGGGACAGAAACCCCTTTAATGAGCAGTTCTTC.

CDR3 bases: TGCGCCACCCGAGAGACTTTTAACACTGAAGCTTTCTTT. Translating it yields CATRETFNTEAFF. The chain uses TRBV10-1 and TRBJ1-1; D not resolved. The CDR3 runs to 13 residues. Germline lookup yields CDR1 WNHNN and CDR2 SYGVQD (reference sequence). V was shortened by 10 bases and J by 2 bases, with 14 bases between the two germline ends.

The rearrangement uses TRBV5-1 and TRBJ2-2; weak D call: TRBD1 (6 bases). The germline CDR1 and CDR2 sequences are SGHRS and YFSETQ. The CDR3 sequence is 16 residues long. With 3 bases removed from V and 5 bases from J, the gap between germline ends came to 17 bases. CDR3 bases: TGCGCCAGCAGCTGGCAGGGGACCCTACTTACCGGGGAGCTGTTTTTT. This encodes CASSWQGTLLTGELFF.

V and J are TRBV5-1 and TRBJ2-5; 7 bases match TRBD1. The J segment lost 1 base and the V segment lost 4 bases, leaving 7 bases of the junction unmatched. CDR3 size: 15 residues. Looked up from germline, CDR1 is SGHRS and CDR2 is YFSETQ. CDR3 in DNA: TGCGCCAGCAGCCCCAGGACAGGATTCCAAGAGACCCAGTACTTC. It is translated as CASSPRTGFQETQYF.

The chain employs TRBV5-6 and TRBJ1-3; perhaps TRBD1 as D (6 bases). V was cut by 2 bases and J by 0 bases, with 15 bases left in between. Germline CDR1 and CDR2: SGHDT and YYEEEE. The CDR3 has 17 residues. The CDR3 DNA reads as TGTGCCAGCAGCTTTCTGTCAGGGGACCGCTCTGGAAACACCATATATTTT. It is translated as CASSFLSGDRSGNTIYF.

V is TRBV19 and J is TRBJ1-5; 8 positions agree with TRBD1. The V gene end was trimmed by 9 bases and the J gene end by 1 base; junction bases not matched to a gene: 14. CDR1 and CDR2 (germline): LNHDA, SQIVND (reference sequence). The CDR3 totals 17 residues. CDR3 region: CASFSGQAPGSNQPQHF. CDR3 DNA: TGTGCCAGCTTCTCGGGACAGGCTCCCGGGAGCAATCAGCCCCAGCATTTT.

The rearrangement uses TRBV3-1 (or the pseudogene TRBV3-2) and TRBJ2-4, with D possibly TRBD2 on 7 matching bases. Looked up from germline, CDR1 is LGHDT and CDR2 is YNNKEL (reference sequence). V was cut by 4 bases and J by 6 bases, with 19 bases left in between. This CDR3 spans 16 amino acids. This CDR3 is CASSPGLVGGGNIQYF. For the CDR3, the DNA is TGTGCCAGCAGCCCCGGACTAGTCGGAGGGGGAAACATTCAGTACTTC.

This chain connects TRBV30 to TRBJ2-2; weak D call: TRBD2 (6 bases). There are 14 residues in the CDR3. CDR1 is GTSNPN and CDR2 is SVGIG in the germline V gene (reference sequence). The V gene lost 4 bases and the J gene lost 4 bases, with 13 bases spanning the gap. The DNA of the CDR3 is TGTGCCTGGACCGGGACTTCCTCCACCGGGGAGCTGTTTTTT. This sequence encodes CAWTGTSSTGELFF.

CDR3: CASSFGAGGQETQYF. CDR3 DNA: TGTGCCAGCAGTTTCGGGGCAGGGGGTCAAGAGACCCAGTACTTC. The chain joins TRBV28 to TRBJ2-5; TRBD1 agrees at 7 bases. V gave up 3 bases and J gave up 2 bases; unmatched junction bases: 6. The CDR3 is 15 amino acids. Germline CDR1 and CDR2: MDHEN and SYDVKM.

The rearrangement uses TRBV11-2 and TRBJ1-4; TRBD1 agrees at 8 bases. This CDR3 has 14 amino acids. J gave up 3 bases and V 6 bases, and 3 bases lay outside the gene matches. Germline V gene sequence: CDR1 SGHAT, CDR2 FQNNGV. This CDR3 is CASSNRGANEKLFF. The CDR3 nucleotides are TGTGCCAGCAGTAACAGGGGGGCTAATGAAAAACTGTTTTTT.

V usage is TRBV28 and J usage is TRBJ1-5, with 7 bases that match TRBD1. Trimming removed 5 bases from V and 3 bases from J; junction bases left unmatched: 4. CDR1 MDHEN and CDR2 SYDVKM come from the germline V gene. The CDR3 runs 14 residues. The CDR3 is CASSRQGLNQPQHF. CDR3 DNA: TGTGCCAGCAGTCGACAGGGCCTCAATCAGCCCCAGCATTTT.

This clone has more than one count but fewer than ten. The DNA of the CDR3 is TGTGCCAGCAGGTCGAAGGAGTACCAAGAGACCCAGTACTTC. Its protein is CASRSKEYQETQYF. The V gene is TRBV2, the J gene TRBJ2-5; D is uncertain. Germline V gene lookup returns CDR1 SNHLY and CDR2 FYNNEI. CDR3 size: 14 residues. Trimming took off 6 bases at V and 0 bases at J, with 11 bases between the two ends.

V is TRBV18 and J is TRBJ1-3; 7 bases align to TRBD1. V shed 3 bases, J shed 0 bases, and the junction held 5 bases outside the gene matches. Germline-derived CDR1 and CDR2 are KGHSH and LQKENI. The length of the CDR3 is 16 residues. The CDR3, as DNA: TGTGCCAGCTCACCGACAGGGCAAAGCTCTGGAAACACCATATATTTT. Translated: CASSPTGQSSGNTIYF.

The genes are TRBV5-1 and TRBJ2-3, with TRBD2 identical over 8 bases. CDR1 SGHRS and CDR2 YFSETQ come from the germline V gene. CDR3 length equals 15 residues. Trimming at V came to 3 bases and at J to 2 bases, leaving 5 bases not matched to a gene. The CDR3 sequence is CASSWREASTDTQYF. In nucleotides, the CDR3 is TGCGCCAGCAGCTGGCGGGAGGCGTCCACAGATACGCAGTATTTT.

The CDR3, as DNA: TGCAGTGCTAGTAGAGAGTCCGACAGGGGCCAGTTCGAGCAGTACTTC. It encodes CSASRESDRGQFEQYF. This rearrangement joins TRBV20-1 to TRBJ2-7; 8 nucleotides match TRBD1. V was clipped by 3 bases and J by 6 bases; unmatched bases: 16. This CDR3 spans 16 amino acids. Germline V CDR1 and CDR2: DFQATT, SNEGSKA (reference sequence).

Only one count was recorded for this clone. The rearrangement joins TRBV7-9 to TRBJ1-4; no definite D call. Trimming pared 1 base from V and 2 bases from J, leaving 11 bases between. Germline CDR1 SEHNR, CDR2 FQNEAQ (reference sequence). The CDR3 loop spans 16 amino acids. The CDR3 DNA reads TGTGCCAGCAGCTTAGGATCGGCGGGGACTAATGAAAAACTGTTTTTT. Its protein is CASSLGSAGTNEKLFF.

DNA for the CDR3: TGCAGCGTTGAGGTGGACAGGACAAATGGCTACACCTTC. Translating gives CSVEVDRTNGYTF. The chain joins TRBV29-1 to TRBJ1-2; 7 nucleotides agree with TRBD1. The ends lost 3 bases at V and 6 bases at J; junction bases unmatched: 7. In germline, CDR1 is SQVTM, CDR2 ANQGSEA. CDR3 length: 13 amino acids.

This clone was recorded once. The chain carries TRBV3-1 (or the pseudogene TRBV3-2) and TRBJ2-6; the match to TRBD1 covers 8 bases. Per the germline V gene, CDR1 is LGHDT and CDR2 is YNNKEL (reference sequence). Unmatched junction bases numbered 9, after V lost 4 bases and J lost 7 bases. The CDR3 totals 16 residues. The DNA for the CDR3 is TGTGCCAGCAGCCCAGCCCAGGGGGCGCGAGCCAACGTCCTGACTTTC. Translated: CASSPAQGARANVLTF.

The rearrangement uses TRBV13 and TRBJ2-7, with no clear D. This CDR3 is 14 amino acids long. Per the germline V gene, CDR1 is PRHDT and CDR2 is FYEKMQ (reference sequence). Trimming stripped 0 bases from V and 5 bases from J, with 11 bases between. CDR3 amino acids: CASSLGRGFHEQYF. CDR3 nucleotides: TGTGCCAGCAGCTTAGGCCGAGGCTTCCACGAGCAGTACTTC.

The J gene is TRBJ2-1, the V gene TRBV15, with D possibly being TRBD2 (6 bases). The CDR3 is made up of 17 amino acids. Trimming pared 2 bases from V and 9 bases from J, leaving 23 bases between. Germline V gene data show CDR1 as LNHNV and CDR2 as YYDKDF (reference sequence). CDR3 residues: CATSRKLTSLAEGEQFF. DNA of the CDR3: TGTGCCACCAGCAGAAAACTAACTAGCTTAGCTGAGGGTGAGCAGTTCTTC.